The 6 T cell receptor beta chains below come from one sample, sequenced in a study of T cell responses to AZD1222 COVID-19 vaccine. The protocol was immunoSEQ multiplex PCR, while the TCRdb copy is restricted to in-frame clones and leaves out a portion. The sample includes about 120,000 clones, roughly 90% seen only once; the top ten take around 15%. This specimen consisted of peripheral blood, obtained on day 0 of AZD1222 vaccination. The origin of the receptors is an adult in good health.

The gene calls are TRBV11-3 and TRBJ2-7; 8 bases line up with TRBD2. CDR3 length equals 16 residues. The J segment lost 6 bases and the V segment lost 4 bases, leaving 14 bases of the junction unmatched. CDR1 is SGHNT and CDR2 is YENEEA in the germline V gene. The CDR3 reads CASSSHKSGGPLEQYF. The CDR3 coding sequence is TGTGCCAGCAGCTCTCACAAAAGCGGGGGACCCCTCGAGCAGTACTTC.

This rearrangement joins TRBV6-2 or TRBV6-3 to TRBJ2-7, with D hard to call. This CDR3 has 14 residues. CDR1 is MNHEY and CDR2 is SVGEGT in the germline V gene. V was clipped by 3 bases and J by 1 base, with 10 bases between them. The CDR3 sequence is CASSYHLRSYEQYF. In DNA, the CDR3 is TGTGCCAGCAGTTATCACTTACGATCCTACGAGCAGTACTTC.

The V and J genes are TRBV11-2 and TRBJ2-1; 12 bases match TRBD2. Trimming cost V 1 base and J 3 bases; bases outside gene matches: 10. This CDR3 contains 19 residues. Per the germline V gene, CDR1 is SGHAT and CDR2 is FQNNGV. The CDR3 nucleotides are TGTGCCAGCAGCTTAGGTTACCGACTAGCGGGAGCTTTCTACAATGAGCAGTTCTTC. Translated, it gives CASSLGYRLAGAFYNEQFF.

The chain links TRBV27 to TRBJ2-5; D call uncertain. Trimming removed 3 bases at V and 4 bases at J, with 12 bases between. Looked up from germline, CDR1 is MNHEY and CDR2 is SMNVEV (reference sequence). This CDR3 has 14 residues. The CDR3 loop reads CASSFQSDPETQYF. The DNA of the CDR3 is TGTGCCAGCAGTTTCCAGAGCGACCCAGAGACCCAGTACTTC.

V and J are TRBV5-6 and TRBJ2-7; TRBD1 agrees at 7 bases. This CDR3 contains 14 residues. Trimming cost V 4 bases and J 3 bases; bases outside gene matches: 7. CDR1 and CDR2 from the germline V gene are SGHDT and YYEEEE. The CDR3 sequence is CASSPPGTDYEQYF. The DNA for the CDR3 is TGTGCCAGCAGCCCCCCCGGGACAGACTACGAGCAGTACTTC.

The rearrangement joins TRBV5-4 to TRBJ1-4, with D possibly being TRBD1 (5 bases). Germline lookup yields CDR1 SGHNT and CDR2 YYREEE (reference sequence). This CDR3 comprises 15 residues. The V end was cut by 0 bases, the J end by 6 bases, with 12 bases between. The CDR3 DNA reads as TGTGCCAGCAGCTTGGAGGCAGGGCTACATGAAAAACTGTTTTTT. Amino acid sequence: CASSLEAGLHEKLFF.